One and the same sample provided the 27 T cell receptor beta chains below, sequenced in a study of cytomegalovirus exposure and HLA in healthy donors. The table came from immunoSEQ multiplex PCR; TCRdb's copy has only in-frame clones and leaves some out. Of some 100,000 clones in the sample, about 84% were seen once. The sequenced material came from PBMCs. The origin of the receptors is a man aged 18 to 29 in good health and CMV-seronegative.

The chain combines TRBV5-1 with TRBJ2-5; TRBD1 matches 11 bases. The trim removed 6 bases at V and 6 bases at J, leaving 7 bases unmatched. The length of the CDR3 is 14 residues. Germline-derived CDR1 and CDR2 are SGHRS and YFSETQ. The DNA of the CDR3 is TGCGCCAGCACGGGGACAGGGGGGGACAAGACCCAGTACTTC. This sequence encodes CASTGTGGDKTQYF.

The CDR3, as DNA: TGTGCCAGCAGTTTGGGGCCTAGACAGCCTGGAGTCTACACCTTC. It yields the protein CASSLGPRQPGVYTF. The chain has TRBV7-4 and TRBJ1-2, with D possibly matching TRBD1 (5 bases). CDR1 is SGHVT, CDR2 SQSDAQ, per germline. The CDR3 sequence is 15 residues long. V dropped 6 bases and J dropped 10 bases, with 24 bases sitting between them. The full variable domain, in which reference TRBV7-4 and TRBJ1-2 provide the parts outside the CDR3, is GAGVSQSPRYKVAKRGRDVALRCDSISGHVTLYWYRQTLGQGSEVLTYSQSDAQRDKSGRPSGRFSAERPERSVSTLKIQRTEQGDSAVYLCASSLGPRQPGVYTFGSGTRLTVV.

This chain connects TRBV7-9 to TRBJ2-7, with 10 bases matching TRBD1. In germline, CDR1 is SEHNR, CDR2 FQNEAQ (reference sequence). V shed 4 bases and J 6 bases; nucleotides not matched to a gene: 6. The CDR3 covers 14 residues. CDR3 nucleotide sequence: TGTGCCAGCAGCTCGGGGGGACAGGGGATCGAGCAGTACTTC. Translation: CASSSGGQGIEQYF. The full variable domain, in which reference TRBV7-9 and TRBJ2-7 provide the parts outside the CDR3, is DTGVSQNPRHKITKRGQNVTFRCDPISEHNRLYWYRQTLGQGPEFLTYFQNEAQLEKSRLLSDRFSAERPKGSFSTLEIQRTEQGDSAMYLCASSSGGQGIEQYFGPGTRLTVT.

V is TRBV9 and J is TRBJ2-7, with 8 bases identical to TRBD2. This CDR3 comprises 15 residues. Germline loops: CDR1 SGDLS, CDR2 YYNGEE. Germline trimming cut 0 bases from V and 4 bases from J; bases unmatched to any gene: 6. The CDR3 DNA follows: TGTGCCAGCAGCGTAGCGGGGGGGCAGGTTTACGAGCAGTACTTC. This translates into CASSVAGGQVYEQYF.

The chain carries TRBV7-8 and TRBJ2-1; TRBD2 might be the D (6 bases). This CDR3 is built from 15 residues. Per germline, CDR1 SGHVS and CDR2 FQNEAQ. V gave up 5 bases and J gave up 8 bases, with 19 bases separating them. The CDR3 here is CASSPGAGTLDEQFF. CDR3 nucleotides: TGTGCCAGCAGCCCCGGGGCGGGGACGTTGGATGAGCAGTTCTTC.

This CDR3 is CASRRTSGSKSETQYF. The DNA for the CDR3 is TGTGCCAGCAGAAGGACTAGCGGGAGTAAATCAGAGACCCAGTACTTC. The chain employs TRBV27 and TRBJ2-5, with TRBD2 identical over 13 bases. Per the germline V gene, CDR1 is MNHEY and CDR2 is SMNVEV (reference sequence). Trimming cost V 6 bases and J 4 bases; bases outside gene matches: 8. CDR3 length equals 16 residues.

The CDR3 bases are TGCGCCAGCAGCCAACGGGACAGGGAAAATTCACCCCTCCACTTT. Translation: CASSQRDRENSPLHF. The V and J genes are TRBV4-1 and TRBJ1-6; 9 bases line up with TRBD1. The V gene's germline CDR1 is MGHRA and CDR2 YSYEKL. V lost 2 bases, J lost 7 bases, and 3 bases stayed unmatched. This CDR3 has 15 amino acids.

This clone was recorded once. The chain is built from TRBV5-1 and TRBJ1-1, with 10 bases that match TRBD1. Germline trimming cut 7 bases from V and 0 bases from J; bases unmatched to any gene: 6. CDR3 length: 15 residues. Looked up from germline, CDR1 is SGHRS and CDR2 is YFSETQ. The CDR3 nucleotides read TGCGCCAGCGTCCCGGGACAGGGGTTGAACACTGAAGCTTTCTTT. It encodes CASVPGQGLNTEAFF.

The chain has TRBV7-8 and TRBJ1-4, with D unclear. This CDR3 spans 14 amino acids. The V and J ends lost 8 bases and 4 bases respectively, with 14 bases between them. Germline V gives CDR1 SGHVS, CDR2 FQNEAQ. The CDR3 region has the DNA TGTGCCAGCTCAAAGACCAGGATTAATGAAAAACTGTTTTTT. Protein: CASSKTRINEKLFF.

The count of this clone is one. CDR3 DNA: TGCAGCGGGGGACAGGGGGGTGCTAATGAAAAACTGTTTTTT. This gives the protein CSGGQGGANEKLFF. The V gene is TRBV29-1, the J gene TRBJ1-4, with 11 bases identical to TRBD1. The CDR3 totals 14 residues. The ends lost 7 bases at V and 3 bases at J; junction bases unmatched: 4. Looked up from germline, CDR1 is SQVTM and CDR2 is ANQGSEA. Looking up the rest from reference TRBV29-1 and TRBJ1-4 gives the full variable domain: SAVISQKPSRDICQRGTSLTIQCQVDSQVTMMFWYRQQPGQSLTLIATANQGSEATYESGFVIDKFPISRPNLTFSTLTVSNMSPEDSSIYLCSGGQGGANEKLFFGSGTQLSVL.

The chain employs TRBV5-6 and TRBJ1-1; no clear D. Germline CDR1 reads SGHDT; CDR2 reads YYEEEE. V was shortened by 6 bases and J by 3 bases, with 12 bases between the two germline ends. The CDR3 runs 13 residues. The CDR3 bases are TGTGCCAGCAACCAGGAGGCGGACACTGAAGCTTTCTTT. It codes for CASNQEADTEAFF. Based on the CDR3 plus reference TRBV5-6 and TRBJ1-1, the full variable domain is DAGVTQSPTHLIKTRGQQVTLRCSPKSGHDTVSWYQQALGQGPQFIFQYYEEEERQRGNFPDRFSGHQFPNYSSELNVNALLLGDSALYLCASNQEADTEAFFGQGTRLTVV.

This rearrangement joins TRBV6-1 to TRBJ1-2; D unresolved. V lost 7 bases and J lost 4, with 13 bases in between. This CDR3 is built from 13 residues. Germline V gives CDR1 MNHNS, CDR2 SASEGT. In nucleotides, the CDR3 is TGTGCCAGCACTGACCTGTCCCTCTATGGCTACACCTTC. Its translation is CASTDLSLYGYTF.

The gene calls are TRBV5-1 and TRBJ2-2; 9 nucleotides match TRBD1. The CDR3 length is 15 residues. In germline, CDR1 is SGHRS, CDR2 YFSETQ. V dropped 3 bases and J dropped 5; count of bases not matched to a gene: 5. The CDR3 loop reads CASSSLQGATGELFF. The CDR3 region has the DNA TGCGCCAGCAGCTCGTTACAGGGGGCAACCGGGGAGCTGTTTTTT.

The rearrangement uses TRBV18 and TRBJ1-3; possible D gene TRBD1, 5 bases. This CDR3 contains 15 residues. The V end lost 2 bases, the J end lost 0 bases, and 8 bases lay between the germline ends. The V gene's germline CDR1 is KGHSH and CDR2 LQKENI. For the CDR3, the DNA is TGTGCCAGCTCACCATTGACAGACTCTGGAAACACCATATATTTT. It is translated as CASSPLTDSGNTIYF.

This chain connects TRBV7-9 to TRBJ2-6; TRBD2 aligns across 7 bases. The J segment lost 1 base and the V segment lost 2 bases, leaving 11 bases of the junction unmatched. Germline values: CDR1 SEHNR, CDR2 FQNEAQ (reference sequence). This CDR3 is 19 amino acids long. The CDR3 DNA follows: TGTGCCAGCAGCTTAAAAGGCTTTGGGGGGGGATCTGGGGCCAACGTCCTGACTTTC. Protein product: CASSLKGFGGGSGANVLTF.

This chain links TRBV6-5 with TRBJ1-1; 7 nucleotides align to TRBD1. V was pared by 6 bases and J by 4 bases, with 8 bases of the junction left unmatched. This CDR3 region has 14 residues. Germline values: CDR1 MNHEY, CDR2 SVGAGI. The DNA for the CDR3 is TGTGCCAGCAGGTCGGGACAGACAGTCACTGAAGCTTTCTTT. Translation gives CASRSGQTVTEAFF.

The chain employs TRBV5-1 and TRBJ1-2, with 8 bases lining up with TRBD1. V shed 4 bases and J 5 bases; nucleotides not matched to a gene: 7. Germline V gene data show CDR1 as SGHRS and CDR2 as YFSETQ. The CDR3 has 14 amino acids. The CDR3 region is CASSQGQVRYGYTF. Written as DNA, the CDR3 is TGCGCCAGCAGCCAGGGACAGGTCCGGTATGGCTACACCTTC.

The chain links TRBV6-1 to TRBJ2-7; 9 nucleotides line up with TRBD2. There are 15 residues in the CDR3. Germline assignment: CDR1 MNHNS and CDR2 SASEGT. J lost 2 bases, V lost 1 base, and 3 bases had no gene match. In DNA, the CDR3 is TGTGCCAGCAGTGAAGGATTAGCGGGGGCCTACGAGCAGTACTTC. Translating it yields CASSEGLAGAYEQYF.

This chain joins TRBV18 and TRBJ2-2, with 8 bases identical to TRBD2. CDR1 and CDR2 (germline): KGHSH, LQKENI. The V segment lost 3 bases and the J segment 2 bases; nucleotides outside the gene matches: 8. The CDR3 consists of 17 residues. DNA for the CDR3: TGTGCCAGCTCACCTCCCTCGGGGGGGCCAAACACCGGGGAGCTGTTTTTT. Protein: CASSPPSGGPNTGELFF. The complete variable domain, with remaining parts taken from reference TRBV18 and TRBJ2-2, reads NAGVMQNPRHLVRRRGQEARLRCSPMKGHSHVYWYRQLPEEGLKFMVYLQKENIIDESGMPKERFSAEFPKEGPSILRIQQVVRGDSAAYFCASSPPSGGPNTGELFFGEGSRLTVL.

There are a few counts of this clone. The chain is built from TRBV7-2 and TRBJ1-1, with D possibly being TRBD1 (6 bases). CDR1 is SGHTA, CDR2 FQGNSA, per germline. The V gene lost 0 bases and the J gene lost 10 bases, with 12 bases spanning the gap. The CDR3 runs 13 residues. The CDR3 here is CASSLAWGGRAFF. Here the CDR3 DNA reads TGTGCCAGCAGCTTAGCGTGGGGGGGGCGAGCTTTCTTT.

This chain links TRBV11-2 with TRBJ2-7, with 10 bases fitting TRBD1. The junction had 0 bases not matched to a gene; V was cut back by 1 base and J by 6 bases. Germline V gene data show CDR1 as SGHAT and CDR2 as FQNNGV. This CDR3 region has 13 residues. This CDR3 is CASSLGQGAEQYF. The CDR3 nucleotides are TGTGCCAGCAGCTTAGGACAGGGGGCCGAGCAGTACTTC.

This sequence joins TRBV6-1 and TRBJ2-7, with 11 bases identical to TRBD2. There are 15 residues in the CDR3. Germline V gives CDR1 MNHNS, CDR2 SASEGT. V dropped 2 bases and J dropped 7; count of bases not matched to a gene: 7. CDR3 in DNA: TGTGCCAGCAGTGAACTAGCGGGAGGCCTGGGGGAGCAGTACTTC. Its translation is CASSELAGGLGEQYF.

The chain carries TRBV5-4 and TRBJ2-7; weak D call: TRBD1 (6 bases). The CDR3 is 13 residues long. V lost 6 bases and J 3 bases, leaving 13 bases between the germline ends. CDR1 is SGHNT and CDR2 is YYREEE in the germline V gene (reference sequence). The CDR3 bases are TGTGCCAGCAACCTGGACAGCCACTACGAGCAGTACTTC. It is translated as CASNLDSHYEQYF.

This clone has just one count. This chain connects TRBV5-4 to TRBJ1-1; the match to TRBD1 covers 9 bases. The CDR3 runs to 13 residues. V shed 10 bases and J 5 bases; nucleotides not matched to a gene: 9. The germline CDR1 and CDR2 sequences are SGHNT and YYREEE (reference sequence). The CDR3 region is CAGLNRGRTEAFF. CDR3 sequence (DNA): TGTGCCGGGTTAAACAGGGGGCGGACTGAAGCTTTCTTT.

V is TRBV11-2 and J is TRBJ2-7, with 12 bases aligning to TRBD2. Germline V CDR1 and CDR2: SGHAT, FQNNGV. The CDR3 consists of 16 residues. V gave up 4 bases and J gave up 2 bases; unmatched junction bases: 6. Written as DNA, the CDR3 is TGTGCCAGCAGCTCCGAGGGACTAGCGGGCACCTACGAGCAGTACTTC. Encoded protein: CASSSEGLAGTYEQYF.

Only one count was recorded for this clone. The chain links TRBV13 to TRBJ1-1; 7 positions match TRBD1. Germline assignment: CDR1 PRHDT and CDR2 FYEKMQ (reference sequence). This CDR3 is built from 14 residues. The junction had 4 bases not matched to a gene; V was cut back by 5 bases and J by 1 base. The CDR3 coding sequence is TGTGCCAGCAGCATCCGGACAGGGAACACTGAAGCTTTCTTT. Amino acid sequence: CASSIRTGNTEAFF.

V gene TRBV9 combines with J gene TRBJ2-7; D ambiguous. This CDR3 spans 13 amino acids. The ends were cut back, 0 bases at V and 6 bases at J, with 10 bases in the middle. Germline CDR1 and CDR2: SGDLS and YYNGEE. Written as DNA, the CDR3 is TGTGCCAGCAGCGTAGCCCTCGGTCGCGAGCAGTACTTC. Translation gives CASSVALGREQYF.